Below, 29 T cell receptor beta chains from the same sample are listed, as sequenced in a study of T cell changes during pregnancy in multiple sclerosis. Profiled with immunoSEQ multiplex PCR; TCRdb holds only in-frame clones, not every one. The sample lists some 62,000 clones, about 90% seen once, with roughly 2.5% in the top ten. The specimen was peripheral blood, collected in the second trimester of pregnancy. The receptors come from a female donor in good health, enrolled as a control in a pregnancy study.

CDR3 bases: TGTGCCAGCAGCTATTCAGGATCCGAGCAGTACTTC. Amino acids: CASSYSGSEQYF. V is TRBV5-6 and J is TRBJ2-7; D gene uncertain. CDR1 SGHDT and CDR2 YYEEEE come from the germline V gene. V lost 3 bases and J lost 6, with 10 bases in between. The CDR3 runs to 12 residues.

The chain recombines TRBV7-9 with TRBJ1-1; D is uncertain. With 3 bases removed from V and 1 base from J, the gap between germline ends came to 9 bases. Germline V gene sequence: CDR1 SEHNR, CDR2 FQNEAQ (reference sequence). CDR3 length: 14 residues. Here the CDR3 reads CASSFGGPNTEAFF. In DNA, the CDR3 is TGTGCCAGCAGCTTTGGCGGGCCGAACACTGAAGCTTTCTTT.

This chain links TRBV30 with TRBJ2-2, with D unresolved. The CDR3 extends over 12 amino acids. The germline V gene has CDR1 GTSNPN and CDR2 SVGIG (reference sequence). With 3 bases removed from V and 8 bases from J, the gap between germline ends came to 10 bases. CDR3 amino acids: CAWSYLSGELFF. CDR3 bases: TGTGCCTGGAGCTATCTCTCGGGGGAGCTGTTTTTT.

This chain links TRBV5-1 with TRBJ2-2, with a possible D match to TRBD1 (6 bases). The V and J ends lost 4 bases and 8 bases respectively, with 15 bases between them. Germline lookup yields CDR1 SGHRS and CDR2 YFSETQ. This CDR3 spans 14 amino acids. The CDR3 region is CASSPYRAAGELFF. Here the CDR3 DNA reads TGCGCCAGCAGCCCCTACAGGGCAGCTGGGGAGCTGTTTTTT.

The chain is built from TRBV19 and TRBJ1-5; 9 nucleotides agree with TRBD1. From germline, CDR1 is LNHDA and CDR2 SQIVND (reference sequence). The CDR3 spans 17 residues. Trimming took 4 bases from V and 1 from J; bases not matched to a gene: 8. The CDR3 loop is CASSTTTGGRSNQPQHF. CDR3 DNA sequence: TGTGCCAGTAGTACAACTACAGGGGGCAGAAGCAATCAGCCCCAGCATTTT. Together with reference TRBV19 and TRBJ1-5, the CDR3 gives the full variable domain: DGGITQSPKYLFRKEGQNVTLSCEQNLNHDAMYWYRQDPGQGLRLIYYSQIVNDFQKGDIAEGYSVSREKKESFPLTVTSAQKNPTAFYLCASSTTTGGRSNQPQHFGDGTRLSIL.

The CDR3, as DNA: TGTGCCAGCAGTACCGCCACTTATGAAAAACTGTTTTTT. This sequence encodes CASSTATYEKLFF. The gene calls are TRBV11-2 and TRBJ1-4; no clear D gene. V was cut by 6 bases and J by 6 bases, with 11 bases left in between. The CDR3 length is 13 residues. From germline, CDR1 is SGHAT and CDR2 FQNNGV.

The chain employs TRBV7-2 and TRBJ2-5; D perhaps matches TRBD2 (6 bases). Germline loops: CDR1 SGHTA, CDR2 FQGNSA. The CDR3 has 15 amino acids. V lost 1 base and J lost 4, with 13 bases in between. CDR3 DNA: TGTGCCAGCAGCTTAGTTAGCGGAAACCTAGAGACCCAGTACTTC. This gives the protein CASSLVSGNLETQYF.

The chain employs TRBV19 and TRBJ2-5; the match to TRBD2 covers 14 bases. Germline-derived CDR1 and CDR2 are LNHDA and SQIVND (reference sequence). J gave up 1 base and V 6 bases, and 7 bases lay outside the gene matches. This CDR3 has 17 residues. As DNA, the CDR3 is TGTGCCAGTAGCCGCGGGACTAGCGGGAGTGTCCAAGAGACCCAGTACTTC. It yields the protein CASSRGTSGSVQETQYF. Supplemented by reference TRBV19 and TRBJ2-5, the full variable domain reads DGGITQSPKYLFRKEGQNVTLSCEQNLNHDAMYWYRQDPGQGLRLIYYSQIVNDFQKGDIAEGYSVSREKKESFPLTVTSAQKNPTAFYLCASSRGTSGSVQETQYFGPGTRLLVL.

V gene TRBV9 combines with J gene TRBJ2-1; D unclear. CDR1 and CDR2 from the germline V gene are SGDLS and YYNGEE. Between the trimmed V and J ends, which lost 4 bases and 8 bases, there was a span of 19 bases. The CDR3 contains 15 residues. Written as DNA, the CDR3 is TGTGCCAGCAGCCCGCGCCCTCTGCTAGGCTATGAGCAGTTCTTC. Translating it yields CASSPRPLLGYEQFF. The full variable domain, in which reference TRBV9 and TRBJ2-1 provide the parts outside the CDR3, is DSGVTQTPKHLITATGQRVTLRCSPRSGDLSVYWYQQSLDQGLQFLIQYYNGEERAKGNILERFSAQQFPDLHSELNLSSLELGDSALYFCASSPRPLLGYEQFFGPGTRLTVL.

This chain joins TRBV30 and TRBJ2-1; a possible D gene is TRBD2 (6 bases). Germline assignment: CDR1 GTSNPN and CDR2 SVGIG (reference sequence). V was pared by 4 bases and J by 6 bases, with 13 bases between. CDR3 length: 13 residues. The CDR3 DNA reads as TGTGCCTGGAACCACAAAGCGGGCAATGAGCAGTTCTTC. Encoded protein: CAWNHKAGNEQFF.

CDR3 bases: TGTGCCAGCAGTTTACTCGGACAGGGGTTTAATGAGCAGTTCTTC. Translation: CASSLLGQGFNEQFF. This chain joins TRBV27 and TRBJ2-1; 9 bases agree with TRBD1. V shed 2 bases, J shed 7 bases, and the junction held 6 bases outside the gene matches. The CDR3 is 15 residues long. CDR1 and CDR2 (germline): MNHEY, SMNVEV (reference sequence).

The chain employs TRBV29-1 and TRBJ2-1, with TRBD2 matching 9 bases. The CDR3 consists of 15 residues. The trim removed 6 bases at V and 0 bases at J, leaving 6 bases unmatched. The germline gives CDR1 SQVTM, CDR2 ANQGSEA. The CDR3 DNA follows: TGCAGCGTCCTCACAGCGGGAGGCTCCTACAATGAGCAGTTCTTC. Its protein is CSVLTAGGSYNEQFF.

The V and J genes are TRBV4-1 and TRBJ2-7, with a tentative D call TRBD1 (6 bases). Trimming took off 0 bases at V and 4 bases at J, with 19 bases between the two ends. The CDR3 sequence is 17 residues long. From germline, CDR1 is MGHRA and CDR2 YSYEKL. The CDR3 sequence: CASSQESGEDSIYEQYF. As DNA, the CDR3 is TGCGCCAGCAGCCAAGAATCAGGCGAGGACAGTATATACGAGCAGTACTTC.

The chain couples TRBV5-4 to TRBJ1-4; D remains unclear. The V end was cut by 4 bases, the J end by 0 bases, with 16 bases between. Germline V gives CDR1 SGHNT, CDR2 YYREEE (reference sequence). This CDR3 spans 17 amino acids. CDR3 nucleotide sequence: TGTGCCAGCAGCCGCTTAAGCGCCGGTGCAACTAATGAAAAACTGTTTTTT. Its protein is CASSRLSAGATNEKLFF.

The V and J genes are TRBV5-8 and TRBJ2-7, with 10 nucleotides matching TRBD2. With 3 bases clipped from V and 3 bases from J, the junction kept 3 bases outside the gene matches. Germline assignment: CDR1 SGHTS and CDR2 YDEGEE. This CDR3 region has 14 residues. The CDR3 sequence: CASSSWTSGYEQYF. CDR3 DNA sequence: TGTGCCAGCAGCTCCTGGACTAGCGGCTACGAGCAGTACTTC.

The chain recombines TRBV11-3 with TRBJ2-2; TRBD2 matches 7 bases. V trimming: 5 bases; J trimming: 6 bases; junction bases outside the gene matches: 12. The CDR3 runs to 16 residues. Per germline, CDR1 SGHNT and CDR2 YENEEA. CDR3 bases: TGTGCCAGCAGCCCCAGGCGGCCCGCGGGGGCCGGGGAGCTGTTTTTT. Residues: CASSPRRPAGAGELFF.

The count of this clone is one. The CDR3 loop is CATGWGTGVDEQYF. CDR3 bases: TGTGCCACCGGGTGGGGTACAGGGGTCGACGAGCAGTACTTC. V usage is TRBV27 and J usage is TRBJ2-7, with 7 bases lining up with TRBD1. From germline, CDR1 is MNHEY and CDR2 SMNVEV (reference sequence). V gave up 10 bases and J gave up 5 bases; unmatched junction bases: 14. The CDR3 is 14 residues long.

This clone was recorded a few times. The V and J genes are TRBV7-2 and TRBJ2-3; 10 bases match TRBD2. The J segment lost 1 base and the V segment lost 5 bases, leaving 6 bases of the junction unmatched. The CDR3 totals 16 residues. Germline CDR1 reads SGHTA; CDR2 reads FQGNSA. As DNA, the CDR3 is TGTGCCAGCAGCCCCGCTAGCGGGGGTGGCACAGATACGCAGTATTTT. It yields the protein CASSPASGGGTDTQYF.

The chain couples TRBV6-6 to TRBJ1-3; D not resolved. The V end lost 6 bases, the J end lost 3 bases, and 9 bases lay between the germline ends. Germline-derived CDR1 and CDR2 are MNHNY and SVGAGI (reference sequence). The CDR3 has 13 residues. CDR3 nucleotide sequence: TGTGCCAGCAGCGAAGGACTTGGAAACACCATATATTTT. Residues: CASSEGLGNTIYF.

The chain links TRBV25-1 to TRBJ1-4; a possible D gene is TRBD1 (6 bases). This CDR3 comprises 15 residues. V lost 4 bases and J lost 5, with 14 bases in between. The germline V gene has CDR1 MGHDK and CDR2 SYGVNS. CDR3 region: CASSGGRGINEKLFF. The DNA for the CDR3 is TGTGCCAGCAGTGGGGGGCGAGGGATAAATGAAAAACTGTTTTTT.

This clone showed up just once. This chain joins TRBV7-9 and TRBJ1-2, with D possibly being TRBD1 (5 bases). CDR1 and CDR2 (germline): SEHNR, FQNEAQ (reference sequence). V dropped 1 base and J dropped 9 bases, with 15 bases sitting between them. The CDR3 runs to 14 residues. CDR3 in amino acids: CASSLGAGIDSYTF. CDR3 in DNA: TGTGCCAGCAGCTTAGGGGCAGGGATTGATAGCTACACCTTC.

The chain employs TRBV27 and TRBJ2-7, with 15 bases that match TRBD2. Germline lookup yields CDR1 MNHEY and CDR2 SMNVEV (reference sequence). With V trimmed by 5 bases and J by 7 bases, 12 bases remained unmatched. The CDR3 is made up of 17 amino acids. CDR3 sequence: CASSAPGLAGGPKEQYF. The CDR3 region has the DNA TGTGCCAGCAGTGCCCCGGGACTAGCGGGAGGACCGAAGGAGCAGTACTTC.

The rearrangement links TRBV27 to TRBJ2-2, with 16 bases aligning to TRBD2. J was trimmed by 8 bases and V by 3 bases; bases with no gene match: 12. Germline V gene lookup returns CDR1 MNHEY and CDR2 SMNVEV (reference sequence). This CDR3 is 19 amino acids long. This chain's CDR3 is CASSLWGTSGRAAGGELFF. The CDR3 bases are TGTGCCAGCAGTTTGTGGGGGACTAGCGGGAGGGCCGCAGGTGGGGAGCTGTTTTTT.

The rearrangement uses TRBV12-5 and TRBJ1-5; 11 positions match TRBD1. Looked up from germline, CDR1 is LGHNT and CDR2 is FRNRAP. The CDR3 sequence is 14 residues long. Unmatched junction bases numbered 2, after V lost 6 bases and J lost 4 bases. CDR3 sequence (DNA): TGTGCTAGTGGACGGGACAGGGGGAATCAGCCCCAGCATTTT. Protein sequence: CASGRDRGNQPQHF.

J is TRBJ1-5 and V is TRBV6-6, with D unresolved. The germline gives CDR1 MNHNY, CDR2 SVGAGI (reference sequence). V was shortened by 2 bases and J by 4 bases, with 9 bases between the two germline ends. This CDR3 is 14 amino acids long. Here the CDR3 DNA reads TGTGCCAGCAGTTACGGTACAGAGAATCAGCCCCAGCATTTT. This codes for CASSYGTENQPQHF.

The V and J genes are TRBV4-3 and TRBJ2-1, with 8 bases fitting TRBD2. The CDR3 is 17 amino acids. V gave up 0 bases and J gave up 0 bases; unmatched junction bases: 4. Germline V lookup: CDR1 LGHNA, CDR2 YSLEER. CDR3 nucleotide sequence: TGCGCCAGCAGCCAAGATCAAAGCGGGAGCTCCTACAATGAGCAGTTCTTC. Translation gives CASSQDQSGSSYNEQFF.

The chain combines TRBV7-9 with TRBJ2-4; a weak D match, TRBD1 (6 bases). Trimming took 3 bases from V and 0 from J, leaving 18 bases between them. The CDR3 has 18 amino acids. CDR1 is SEHNR, CDR2 FQNEAQ, per germline (reference sequence). The CDR3 is CASSLYRAQRLAKNIQYF. DNA of the CDR3: TGTGCCAGCAGCTTGTACAGGGCCCAACGCCTAGCCAAAAACATTCAGTACTTC.

CDR3 sequence (DNA): TGTGCCAGTAATGGGCAGGGGAGAGAAAAACTGTTTTTT. Its protein is CASNGQGREKLFF. The J gene is TRBJ1-4, the V gene TRBV19, with a possible D match to TRBD1 (6 bases). Germline V gene sequence: CDR1 LNHDA, CDR2 SQIVND (reference sequence). Trimming pared 7 bases from V and 8 bases from J, leaving 14 bases between. The CDR3 is 13 amino acids.

The V call is TRBV11-2, the J call TRBJ2-1; 13 bases map to TRBD2. Germline V gene sequence: CDR1 SGHAT, CDR2 FQNNGV. Unmatched junction bases numbered 2, after V lost 0 bases and J lost 9 bases. The CDR3 covers 15 residues. Written as DNA, the CDR3 is TGTGCCAGCAGCTTAGAACTAGCGGGAGGGCTTGAGCAGTTCTTC. Residues: CASSLELAGGLEQFF.